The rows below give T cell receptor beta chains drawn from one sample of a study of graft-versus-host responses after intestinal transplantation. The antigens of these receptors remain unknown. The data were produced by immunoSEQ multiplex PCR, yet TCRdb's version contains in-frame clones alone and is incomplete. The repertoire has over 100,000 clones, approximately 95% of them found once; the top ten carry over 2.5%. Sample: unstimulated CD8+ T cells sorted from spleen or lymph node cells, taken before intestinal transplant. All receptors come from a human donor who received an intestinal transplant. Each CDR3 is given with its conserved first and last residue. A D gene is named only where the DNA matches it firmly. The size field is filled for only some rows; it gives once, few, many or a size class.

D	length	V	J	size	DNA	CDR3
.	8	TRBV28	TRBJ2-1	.	TGTGCCAGCAGCCAGCAGTTCTTC	CASSQQFF
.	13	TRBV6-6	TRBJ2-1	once	TGTGCCAGCTCCCCGGAGATCTACAATGAGCAGTTCTTC	CASSPEIYNEQFF
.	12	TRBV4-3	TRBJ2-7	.	TGCGCCAGCAGCCAAGACAGCTACGAGCAGTACTTC	CASSQDSYEQYF
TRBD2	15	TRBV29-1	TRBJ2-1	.	TGCAGCGTTGAAGATTGGGGGGAGGGCCACAATGAGCAGTTCTTC	CSVEDWGEGHNEQFF
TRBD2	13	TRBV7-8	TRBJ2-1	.	TGTGCCAGCAGCACGGGACTAGTAGATGAGCAGTTCTTC	CASSTGLVDEQFF
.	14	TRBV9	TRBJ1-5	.	TGTGCCAGCAGCGTAGCGGGAGATAATCAGCCCCAGCATTTT	CASSVAGDNQPQHF
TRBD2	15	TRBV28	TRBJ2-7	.	TGTGCCAGCAGCGGACTAGCGGGGGGGATTTACGAGCAGTACTTC	CASSGLAGGIYEQYF
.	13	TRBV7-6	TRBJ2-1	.	TGTGCCAGCAGCTTAAACAGGGTGAATGAGCAGTTCTTC	CASSLNRVNEQFF
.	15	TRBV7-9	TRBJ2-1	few	TGTGCCAGCATTAAGGGGGGGAGCTCCTACAATGAGCAGTTCTTC	CASIKGGSSYNEQFF
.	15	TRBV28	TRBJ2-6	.	TGTGCCAGCAGCCCAGTCCCCTCTGGGGCCAACGTCCTGACTTTC	CASSPVPSGANVLTF
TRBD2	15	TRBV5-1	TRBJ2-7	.	TGCGCCAGCAGCTTGGGGACTAGCGGGGGACACGAGCAGTACTTC	CASSLGTSGGHEQYF
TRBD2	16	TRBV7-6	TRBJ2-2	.	TGTGCCAGCAGCTCAAAACTAGCGGGAGGAAACGGGGAGCTGTTTTTT	CASSSKLAGGNGELFF
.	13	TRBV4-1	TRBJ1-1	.	TGCGCCAGCAGCCAAGACGCGGGGTCATTCGCTTTCTTT	CASSQDAGSFAFF
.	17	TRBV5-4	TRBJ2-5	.	TGTGCCAGCAGCCTTATCGGTGGGGGGGGCGAGGGAGAGACCCAGTACTTC	CASSLIGGGGEGETQYF